Each of the 30 T cell receptor beta chains below was sequenced from the same sample in a study of molecular identifiers for immune sequencing clone quantification. One entry per CDR3 protein results from TCRdb running MiXCR on the PCR reads. The top ten clones hold approximately 0.8% of a sample with around 480,000 distinct CDR3 sequences, over 20% of them seen once. Sequencing used naive CD8+ T cells from blood, with Jurkat cell RNA spiked in. Subset indicated: FACS-sorted CD8+CD4-CCR7+CD45RA+ naive T cells. The receptors derive from a human donor in good health. Some libraries in this study had Jurkat cell RNA spiked in.

This clonotype was seen a handful of times. This chain connects TRBV12-3 or TRBV12-4 to TRBJ1-1, with D perhaps TRBD1 (5 bases). The CDR3 totals 15 residues. Between the trimmed V and J ends, which lost 6 bases and 1 base, there was a span of 15 bases. The CDR3 is CASSPSGGGNTEAFF. Here the CDR3 DNA reads TGTGCCAGCAGCCCTAGTGGGGGGGGGAACACTGAAGCTTTCTTT.

This clonotype was detected many times. V is TRBV19 and J is TRBJ2-4, with D hard to call. The CDR3 has 16 residues. Germline CDR1 reads LNHDA; CDR2 reads SQIVND (reference sequence). The germline V and J ends were trimmed by 9 bases and 4 bases, with 22 bases remaining between them. In DNA, the CDR3 is TGTGCCAGCACCGCTCCCGCGACGGATGCTAAAAACATTCAGTACTTC. Translation: CASTAPATDAKNIQYF.

J is TRBJ2-7 and V is TRBV27; D is unclear. V gave up 0 bases and J gave up 5 bases, with 11 bases separating them. The CDR3 length is 14 residues. The germline gives CDR1 MNHEY, CDR2 SMNVEV (reference sequence). The CDR3 coding sequence is TGTGCCAGCAGTTTATCGCCCGTTTCTCACGAGCAGTACTTC. Translating gives CASSLSPVSHEQYF.

The chain is built from TRBV15 and TRBJ2-2, with unresolved D. The V gene's germline CDR1 is LNHNV and CDR2 YYDKDF (reference sequence). The CDR3 sequence is 16 residues long. Trimming took off 3 bases at V and 0 bases at J, with 11 bases between the two ends. The CDR3 DNA sequence: TGTGCCACCAGCAGTGCCATTCAGGCGAACACCGGGGAGCTGTTTTTT. Its translation is CATSSAIQANTGELFF.

This clonotype was detected a few times. The chain couples TRBV11-2 to TRBJ2-1; D might be TRBD1 (5 bases). V lost 6 bases, J lost 5 bases, and 17 bases lay in between. This CDR3 spans 15 amino acids. Germline V gives CDR1 SGHAT, CDR2 FQNNGV. The CDR3 DNA sequence: TGTGCCAGCAGTCGACAGATAAGCTCGCACAATGAGCAGTTCTTC. It is translated as CASSRQISSHNEQFF.

In this sample, this clonotype turned up many times. This chain connects TRBV19 to TRBJ2-7; perhaps D is TRBD1 or TRBD2 (5 bases each). The V end was cut by 5 bases, the J end by 6 bases, with 17 bases between. The germline V gene encodes CDR1 LNHDA and CDR2 SQIVND (reference sequence). The CDR3 covers 14 residues. DNA of the CDR3: TGTGCCAGTAGTCCACACGTTGGGGGTGCCGAGCAGTACTTC. Residues: CASSPHVGGAEQYF.

As concerns this clonotype: With a much larger clone just one base away, this may be a read error. The chain couples TRBV6-2 or TRBV6-3 to TRBJ1-1, with D possibly being TRBD1 (5 bases). Germline V gene sequence: CDR1 MNHEY, CDR2 SVGEGT. Trimming left V 1 base short and J 10 bases short, with 7 bases between. The CDR3 has 11 amino acids. Here the CDR3 DNA reads TGTGCCAGCAGTTACTACGGGGGAGCTTTCTTT. Protein: CASSYYGGAFF.

Many counts were recorded for this clonotype. V is TRBV29-1 and J is TRBJ1-4; maybe TRBD1 (6 bases). The germline CDR1 and CDR2 sequences are SQVTM and ANQGSEA. V lost 7 bases to trimming and J lost 1 base, with 13 bases between them. The CDR3 contains 14 residues. For the CDR3, the DNA is TGCAGCGAACGGCCCAGGGGAACTAATGAAAAACTGTTTTTT. Translating it yields CSERPRGTNEKLFF.

This clonotype appeared many times. The chain joins TRBV4-3 to TRBJ2-7; a weak D match, TRBD1 (6 bases). The V end lost 1 base, the J end lost 3 bases, and 13 bases lay between the germline ends. CDR1 and CDR2 (germline): LGHNA, YSLEER. The CDR3 is made up of 15 amino acids. Here the CDR3 reads CASSQGQAPGYEQYF. CDR3 bases: TGCGCCAGCAGCCAAGGACAGGCCCCCGGCTACGAGCAGTACTTC.

There are a few counts of this clonotype. The chain couples TRBV27 to TRBJ2-3, with 8 bases lining up with TRBD2. Germline V gene data show CDR1 as MNHEY and CDR2 as SMNVEV (reference sequence). V lost 5 bases, J lost 1 base, and 8 bases stayed unmatched. This CDR3 spans 16 amino acids. CDR3: CASSQGLAYRTDTQYF. Written as DNA, the CDR3 is TGTGCCAGCAGTCAAGGACTAGCCTATCGCACAGATACGCAGTATTTT.

This clonotype was counted at least ten times. The chain joins TRBV5-4 to TRBJ2-5; a weak D match, TRBD2 (6 bases). Deletions cut 4 bases from V and 1 base from J, with 20 bases between. Germline values: CDR1 SGHNT, CDR2 YYREEE (reference sequence). There are 17 residues in the CDR3. The CDR3 sequence: CASSPEVSGGAQETQYF. Here the CDR3 DNA reads TGTGCCAGCAGCCCGGAAGTCAGCGGCGGGGCCCAAGAGACCCAGTACTTC.

A word on this clonotype: With a much larger clone just one base away, this may be a read error. The chain has TRBV7-9 and TRBJ2-2; no firm D call. Germline CDR1 SEHNR, CDR2 FQNEAQ (reference sequence). The length of the CDR3 is 13 residues. The CDR3 is CAGRPTLTGELFF. The CDR3 nucleotides are TGTGCCGGCAGGCCGACACTCACCGGGGAGCTGTTTTTT. The full variable domain, its missing parts supplied by reference TRBV7-9 and TRBJ2-2, is DTGVSQNPRHKITKRGQNVTFRCDPISEHNRLYWYRQTLGQGPEFLTYFQNEAQLEKSRLLSDRFSAERPKGSFSTLEIQRTEQGDSAMYLCAGRPTLTGELFFGEGSRLTVL.

This clonotype was counted only a few times. The chain couples TRBV20-1 to TRBJ2-4, with 7 bases aligning to TRBD1. This CDR3 has 16 residues. Per the germline V gene, CDR1 is DFQATT and CDR2 is SNEGSKA (reference sequence). V gave up 3 bases and J gave up 3 bases; unmatched junction bases: 11. The CDR3 bases are TGCAGTGCTAGGTCCTCAACAGGGGTGGGCAAAAACATTCAGTACTTC. Translation: CSARSSTGVGKNIQYF.

In regard to this clonotype: A read error may be the cause here, since a much bigger clone is one base away. This CDR3 is missing its conserved last phenylalanine or tryptophan, likely due to a read error. V is TRBV28 and J is TRBJ1-1; the match to TRBD1 covers 7 bases. The V gene end was trimmed by 3 bases and the J gene end by 2 bases; junction bases not matched to a gene: 15. This CDR3 spans 18 amino acids. CDR1 is MDHEN, CDR2 SYDVKM, per germline. CDR3 bases: TGTGCCAGCAGTTTCCCCGCCGGGACAGCAATACTCAACACTGAAGCTTTCTTG. Amino acids: CASSFPAGTAILNTEAFL.

Concerning this clonotype itself: An end of the junction does not agree with germline; a read error may underlie this. V is TRBV28 and J is TRBJ2-3; 9 nucleotides agree with TRBD2. Germline loops: CDR1 MDHEN, CDR2 SYDVKM. This CDR3 has 19 amino acids. This CDR3 is CASNLRSLAGRDYADTQYF. CDR3 nucleotide sequence: TGTGCCAGCAATTTAAGGTCCCTAGCGGGAAGGGATTATGCAGATACGCAGTATTTT.

This clonotype has a count of ten or more. The chain uses TRBV27 and TRBJ2-3, with 8 bases matching TRBD2. Germline values: CDR1 MNHEY, CDR2 SMNVEV (reference sequence). The CDR3 has 16 amino acids. After removal of 6 bases from V and 6 bases from J, the junction contained 14 bases not matched to a gene. The CDR3 DNA reads TGTGCCAGCAGCTTCCTAAGAGCGGGAGTATTTGATACGCAGTATTTT. Translating gives CASSFLRAGVFDTQYF.

In regard to this clonotype: This may stem from a read error, because a much larger clone lies one nucleotide away. The chain has TRBV2 and TRBJ2-4; perhaps D is TRBD1 or TRBD2 (5 bases each). Germline CDR1 SNHLY, CDR2 FYNNEI. This CDR3 has 12 residues. CDR3 nucleotides: TGTGCCAGCAGTGGTCGCCGGGGCATTCGGTACTTC. Amino acids: CASSGRRGIRYF. Full variable domain (rest looked up from reference TRBV2 and TRBJ2-4): EPEVTQTPSHQVTQMGQEVILRCVPISNHLYFYWYRQILGQKVEFLVSFYNNEISEKSEIFDDQFSVERPDGSNFTLKIRSTKLEDSAMYFCASSGRRGIRYFGAGTRLSVL.

The chain joins TRBV7-9 to TRBJ2-5, with 13 bases matching TRBD2. The CDR3 is 16 residues long. With 6 bases clipped from V and 4 bases from J, the junction kept 8 bases outside the gene matches. The V gene's germline CDR1 is SEHNR and CDR2 FQNEAQ (reference sequence). This chain's CDR3 is CASSGTTSGGAETQYF. CDR3 DNA: TGTGCCAGCAGTGGGACCACTAGCGGGGGGGCAGAGACCCAGTACTTC.

This chain joins TRBV19 and TRBJ1-4; tentative D call: TRBD1 (5 bases). Trimming left V 5 bases short and J 3 bases short, with 7 bases between. The CDR3 loop spans 13 amino acids. Germline lookup yields CDR1 LNHDA and CDR2 SQIVND (reference sequence). The CDR3 spells CASSWDANEKLFF. The CDR3 nucleotides read TGTGCCAGTAGTTGGGACGCTAATGAAAAACTGTTTTTT. Based on the CDR3 plus reference TRBV19 and TRBJ1-4, the full variable domain is DGGITQSPKYLFRKEGQNVTLSCEQNLNHDAMYWYRQDPGQGLRLIYYSQIVNDFQKGDIAEGYSVSREKKESFPLTVTSAQKNPTAFYLCASSWDANEKLFFGSGTQLSVL.

This clonotype was counted at least ten times. The rearrangement uses TRBV3-1 and TRBJ1-6; the match to TRBD1 covers 8 bases. The CDR3 consists of 17 residues. J lost 10 bases, V lost 0 bases, and 11 bases had no gene match. CDR1 is LGHDT, CDR2 YNNKEL, per germline (reference sequence). CDR3 residues: CASSQDATGDFWSPLHF. CDR3 nucleotide sequence: TGTGCCAGCAGCCAAGACGCGACAGGGGATTTTTGGTCACCCCTCCACTTT.

The rearrangement uses TRBV27 and TRBJ1-1; D remains unclear. With 7 bases removed from V and 5 bases from J, the gap between germline ends came to 14 bases. The length of the CDR3 is 13 residues. Looked up from germline, CDR1 is MNHEY and CDR2 is SMNVEV (reference sequence). CDR3 sequence: CASKLLGHTEAFF. In DNA form, the CDR3 reads TGTGCCAGCAAATTATTAGGTCATACTGAAGCTTTCTTT.

The sample holds a few counts of this clonotype. The chain uses TRBV7-6 and TRBJ2-5, with D maybe TRBD2 (6 bases). The CDR3 loop spans 14 amino acids. Per germline, CDR1 SGHVS and CDR2 FNYEAQ. V was cut by 2 bases and J by 5 bases, with 12 bases left in between. The CDR3 DNA is TGTGCCAGCAGCTTATACGGGGGTACCGAGACCCAGTACTTC. This translates into CASSLYGGTETQYF.

The table lists this clonotype with many counts. The chain joins TRBV12-3 or TRBV12-4 to TRBJ2-5, with 13 positions matching TRBD2. V lost 6 bases to trimming and J lost 4 bases; unmatched junction nucleotides: 8. The length of the CDR3 is 16 residues. DNA of the CDR3: TGTGCCAGCAGCCTGAGACTAGCGGGAGGACTAGAGACCCAGTACTTC. Its protein product is CASSLRLAGGLETQYF.

This chain uses TRBV7-9 with TRBJ1-1, with D hard to call. CDR3 length equals 13 residues. The V end lost 11 bases, the J end lost 5 bases, and 18 bases lay between the germline ends. CDR1 and CDR2 (germline): SEHNR, FQNEAQ (reference sequence). CDR3 nucleotides: TGTGCCGAGCGGCCCGGGCTGGGGACTGAAGCTTTCTTT. Amino acids: CAERPGLGTEAFF.

Worth noting for this clonotype: This may stem from a read error, because a much larger clone lies one nucleotide away. The gene calls are TRBV28 and TRBJ1-5; D unclear. V shed 5 bases and J shed 5 bases, with 16 bases lying between them. From germline, CDR1 is MDHEN and CDR2 SYDVKM. The CDR3 covers 15 residues. The CDR3 sequence: CASSTPPPGYQPQHF. DNA for the CDR3: TGTGCCAGCAGTACGCCCCCCCCGGGTTATCAGCCCCAGCATTTT.

The chain recombines TRBV15 with TRBJ1-5, with TRBD1 matching 7 bases. The CDR3 is 15 residues long. Unmatched junction bases numbered 5, after V lost 1 base and J lost 5 bases. Germline V CDR1 and CDR2: LNHNV, YYDKDF (reference sequence). CDR3 amino acids: CATSRGIGTDQPQHF. The CDR3 region has the DNA TGTGCCACCAGCAGAGGAATCGGGACAGATCAGCCCCAGCATTTT.

A note on this clonotype: The junction does not match germline at one end; this may be a read error. The chain carries TRBV6-5 and TRBJ1-1; D possibly corresponds to TRBD1 (5 bases). The CDR3 sequence is 13 residues long. CDR1 and CDR2 from the germline V gene are MNHEY and SVGAGI. The CDR3 sequence: CVSSHRMNTEAFF. The CDR3 DNA follows: TGTGTCAGCAGCCACAGGATGAACACTGAAGCTTTCTTT.

The chain is built from TRBV29-1 and TRBJ1-2; no reliable D call. Germline assignment: CDR1 SQVTM and CDR2 ANQGSEA. The CDR3 contains 15 residues. Trimming shortened V by 7 bases and J by 3 bases, and 21 bases separated the two germline ends. For the CDR3, the DNA is TGCAGCGCTCAATCCGCGGGCGGAGACGACTATGGCTACACCTTC. This codes for CSAQSAGGDDYGYTF.

The chain uses TRBV19 and TRBJ2-1; D remains ambiguous. The CDR3 consists of 16 residues. Germline V CDR1 and CDR2: LNHDA, SQIVND (reference sequence). V was shortened by 0 bases and J by 0 bases, with 9 bases between the two germline ends. CDR3 DNA sequence: TGTGCCAGTAGTATAGAGGCCTTCGTCTCCTACAATGAGCAGTTCTTC. Translating it yields CASSIEAFVSYNEQFF.

This clonotype was seen many times. V and J are TRBV7-9 and TRBJ2-7; TRBD2 aligns across 7 bases. There are 16 residues in the CDR3. CDR1 is SEHNR and CDR2 is FQNEAQ in the germline V gene (reference sequence). V was clipped by 0 bases and J by 2 bases; unmatched bases: 7. Written as DNA, the CDR3 is TGTGCCAGCAGCTTAGCCGGCCTAGCGGTAACCTACGAGCAGTACTTC. It specifies CASSLAGLAVTYEQYF.